One and the same sample provided the 27 T cell receptor beta chains below, sequenced in a study of shared clonotypes between healthy human individuals. This table comes from immunoSEQ multiplex PCR, and its TCRdb copy is limited to in-frame clones, with some not included. This table has fewer than 400,000 clones, approximately 74% appearing once. Input material: memory CD4+ T cells sorted from blood. Subset denoted: CD45RA-negative fraction. The receptors originated from a man younger than 45 in good health.

This clone was observed many times. The chain has TRBV30 and TRBJ2-1, with a weak D call TRBD2 (5 bases). Deletions cut 4 bases from V and 8 bases from J, with 12 bases between. This CDR3 has 12 amino acids. CDR1 is GTSNPN and CDR2 is SVGIG in the germline V gene (reference sequence). CDR3 loop: CAWNKISDEQFF. Written as DNA, the CDR3 is TGTGCCTGGAATAAAATTAGCGATGAGCAGTTCTTC.

As regards this clone: One base separates it from a far larger clone, so it is likely a read error. This chain joins TRBV11-2 and TRBJ2-5; 8 nucleotides line up with TRBD2. The closer fit of TRBJ2-7 to the DNA end suggests the J call may be wrong. CDR1 SGHAT and CDR2 FQNNGV come from the germline V gene. The CDR3 runs 13 residues. As DNA, the CDR3 is TGTGCCAGCAGCCGGGGACTAGCCTACGAGCAGTACTTC. Translation: CASSRGLAYEQYF.

A few counts support this clone. V usage is TRBV7-2 and J usage is TRBJ2-7, with 9 bases lining up with TRBD2. Unmatched junction bases numbered 2, after V lost 1 base and J lost 1 base. The CDR3 length is 15 residues. Germline V gene data show CDR1 as SGHTA and CDR2 as FQGNSA. As DNA, the CDR3 is TGTGCCAGCAGCTTAGTAGCGGGAGTATCCTACGAGCAGTACTTC. As protein: CASSLVAGVSYEQYF.

The V and J genes are TRBV2 and TRBJ1-2, with a tentative D call TRBD1 (6 bases). Germline CDR1 and CDR2: SNHLY and FYNNEI. CDR3 length: 13 amino acids. V lost 7 bases and J 0 bases, leaving 9 bases between the germline ends. The CDR3 reads CASKQGANYGYTF. CDR3 DNA sequence: TGTGCCAGCAAACAGGGAGCTAACTATGGCTACACCTTC.

This chain's CDR3 is CSALNTDTQYF. CDR3 DNA: TGCAGTGCTCTAAACACAGATACGCAGTATTTT. This rearrangement joins TRBV20-1 to TRBJ2-3, with D uncertain. The germline V and J ends were trimmed by 5 bases and 2 bases, with 5 bases remaining between them. Looked up from germline, CDR1 is DFQATT and CDR2 is SNEGSKA (reference sequence). There are 11 residues in the CDR3.

V gene TRBV21-1 combines with J gene TRBJ1-1; the table names TRBD1, a call not compared with the DNA. TRBV21-1 corresponds to a pseudogene. The CDR3 length is 12 residues. CDR3 residues: CASSLYREKAFF. CDR3 nucleotides: TGTGCCAGCAGCTTATACAGGGAAAAGGCTTTCTTT.

This clone was observed at least ten times. This chain uses TRBV7-2 with TRBJ2-3; D ambiguous. CDR1 and CDR2 (germline): SGHTA, FQGNSA. With 7 bases removed from V and 2 bases from J, the gap between germline ends came to 19 bases. This CDR3 has 16 amino acids. The CDR3 sequence is CASTPSAAQNTDTQYF. In DNA form, the CDR3 reads TGTGCCAGCACCCCTTCCGCGGCACAGAACACAGATACGCAGTATTTT.

This sequence joins TRBV7-8 and TRBJ1-5; TRBD1 aligns across 9 bases. With 5 bases clipped from V and 6 bases from J, the junction kept 8 bases outside the gene matches. The germline gives CDR1 SGHVS, CDR2 FQNEAQ. The CDR3 consists of 15 residues. The CDR3 DNA is TGTGCCAGCAGCCATACAGGGGGCGGGATTCAGCCCCAGCATTTT. It yields the protein CASSHTGGGIQPQHF.

The rearrangement links TRBV5-1 to TRBJ2-1; D possibly corresponds to TRBD1 (5 bases). From germline, CDR1 is SGHRS and CDR2 YFSETQ. Trimming took 4 bases from V and 4 from J, leaving 15 bases between them. The CDR3 runs 15 residues. CDR3 in DNA: TGCGCCAGCAGCCCCCCCCTCGACAGTTACAATGAGCAGTTCTTC. Its protein product is CASSPPLDSYNEQFF.

J is TRBJ2-1 and V is TRBV29-1; 11 bases agree with TRBD1. The CDR3 spans 14 residues. V was pared by 5 bases and J by 9 bases, with 9 bases of the junction left unmatched. CDR1 SQVTM and CDR2 ANQGSEA come from the germline V gene. The CDR3 DNA sequence: TGCAGCGTTTTTTTGGACAGGGGGCGTGGTGAGCAGTTCTTC. Protein: CSVFLDRGRGEQFF.

This clone has just one count. The chain has TRBV11-2 and TRBJ2-2; 8 bases match TRBD2. Unmatched junction bases numbered 16, after V lost 5 bases and J lost 5 bases. CDR1 is SGHAT, CDR2 FQNNGV, per germline. The CDR3 runs 18 residues. CDR3 sequence: CASSHYPGREDGTGELFF. The CDR3 bases are TGTGCCAGCAGCCACTATCCAGGGCGGGAGGACGGAACCGGGGAGCTGTTTTTT.

The genes are TRBV19 and TRBJ2-2, with a tentative D call TRBD1 (6 bases). This CDR3 has 13 residues. Trimming took 9 bases from V and 5 from J, leaving 13 bases between them. Per the germline V gene, CDR1 is LNHDA and CDR2 is SQIVND (reference sequence). The CDR3 loop is CASRGRSTGELFF. In DNA, the CDR3 is TGTGCCAGCAGGGGCAGATCGACCGGGGAGCTGTTTTTT.

This chain joins TRBV11-3 and TRBJ2-7; the match to TRBD2 covers 9 bases. V lost 1 base to trimming and J lost 2 bases; unmatched junction nucleotides: 12. The CDR3 extends over 18 amino acids. In germline, CDR1 is SGHNT, CDR2 YENEEA. The CDR3 sequence is CASSLGGSGRGRTYEQYF. The CDR3, as DNA: TGTGCCAGCAGCTTAGGGGGTAGCGGGAGAGGGCGAACCTACGAGCAGTACTTC.

This clone was observed a single time. The chain joins TRBV19 to TRBJ1-1; D uncertain. V was trimmed by 3 bases and J by 0 bases, leaving 20 bases between them. Germline V CDR1 and CDR2: LNHDA, SQIVND (reference sequence). The CDR3 runs 18 residues. The DNA for the CDR3 is TGTGCCAGTAGTATGCTGATCTGGGCGTCGGGTGTGAACACTGAAGCTTTCTTT. Protein product: CASSMLIWASGVNTEAFF.

V usage is TRBV27 and J usage is TRBJ1-5, with D unclear. The CDR3 loop spans 16 amino acids. The germline CDR1 and CDR2 sequences are MNHEY and SMNVEV (reference sequence). The V end lost 5 bases, the J end lost 3 bases, and 17 bases lay between the germline ends. The CDR3 sequence is CASSQIPGESNQPQHF. CDR3 DNA sequence: TGTGCCAGCAGTCAAATCCCGGGTGAGTCCAATCAGCCCCAGCATTTT.

This clone was counted a few times. The chain recombines TRBV4-1 with TRBJ2-7, with a tentative D call TRBD2 (7 bases). Between the trimmed V and J ends, which lost 4 bases and 2 bases, there was a span of 15 bases. CDR1 is MGHRA and CDR2 is YSYEKL in the germline V gene. The CDR3 covers 15 residues. This CDR3 is CASSPGRGVTYEQYF. The CDR3 DNA is TGCGCCAGCAGCCCGGGGAGGGGGGTAACCTACGAGCAGTACTTC.

V usage is TRBV5-1 and J usage is TRBJ2-1; no reliable D call. The length of the CDR3 is 15 residues. The germline V gene has CDR1 SGHRS and CDR2 YFSETQ. V lost 4 bases and J 6 bases, leaving 17 bases between the germline ends. The CDR3 nucleotides read TGCGCCAGCAGCGGTGCAGAAGGTGTTGGCAATGAGCAGTTCTTC. It translates to CASSGAEGVGNEQFF.

This clone is large within its sample. V is TRBV2 and J is TRBJ2-2; 9 nucleotides match TRBD1. The junction had 2 bases not matched to a gene; V was cut back by 4 bases and J by 5 bases. The CDR3 spans 14 residues. Germline loops: CDR1 SNHLY, CDR2 FYNNEI. CDR3 loop: CASSGTGETGELFF. In DNA form, the CDR3 reads TGTGCCAGCAGTGGGACAGGGGAGACCGGGGAGCTGTTTTTT.

This chain uses TRBV5-8 with TRBJ2-3; 7 positions match TRBD2. Germline-derived CDR1 and CDR2 are SGHTS and YDEGEE. The CDR3 loop spans 16 amino acids. V lost 0 bases and J lost 3; bases outside the gene matches: 7. DNA for the CDR3: TGTGCCAGCAGCTTGGGGGCCGGGGGGATAACAGATACGCAGTATTTT. This encodes CASSLGAGGITDTQYF.

J is TRBJ2-3 and V is TRBV13, with 12 bases fitting TRBD2. V lost 1 base, J lost 6 bases, and 5 bases stayed unmatched. The length of the CDR3 is 16 residues. The germline V gene has CDR1 PRHDT and CDR2 FYEKMQ (reference sequence). For the CDR3, the DNA is TGTGCCAGCAGCTTAGAACTAGCGGGAGGAAGGGATACGCAGTATTTT. Residues: CASSLELAGGRDTQYF.

The V and J genes are TRBV4-1 and TRBJ2-2; 9 bases line up with TRBD1. Germline loops: CDR1 MGHRA, CDR2 YSYEKL. V was pared by 1 base and J by 9 bases, with 18 bases of the junction left unmatched. The CDR3 loop spans 19 amino acids. CDR3 in amino acids: CASSQVKQGATGAGRELFF. The CDR3 DNA sequence: TGCGCCAGCAGCCAAGTAAAACAGGGGGCAACAGGCGCGGGGCGGGAGCTGTTTTTT.

CDR3 sequence reads: CASSLALGGPGDPQHF. Written as DNA, the CDR3 is TGTGCCAGCAGCTTGGCTTTGGGGGGACCCGGGGACCCCCAGCATTTT. The chain employs TRBV5-8 and TRBJ1-5, with D tentatively TRBD1 (5 bases). Germline V gives CDR1 SGHTS, CDR2 YDEGEE. The CDR3 runs to 16 residues. Trimming took 0 bases from V and 10 from J, leaving 20 bases between them.

The V and J genes are TRBV5-4 and TRBJ2-7; 13 bases are shared with TRBD2. The CDR3 spans 16 residues. CDR1 SGHNT and CDR2 YYREEE come from the germline V gene (reference sequence). The V gene end was trimmed by 3 bases and the J gene end by 2 bases; junction bases not matched to a gene: 5. The CDR3 DNA is TGTGCCAGCAGCTCGGGACTAGCGGGGCCAACCTACGAGCAGTACTTC. This codes for CASSSGLAGPTYEQYF.

The chain links TRBV5-5 to TRBJ1-4, with D perhaps matching TRBD1 (5 bases). V was pared by 4 bases and J by 4 bases, with 11 bases between. CDR1 is SGHKS and CDR2 is YYEKEE in the germline V gene (reference sequence). CDR3 length: 14 amino acids. The CDR3 sequence is CASSTGTNNEKLFF. The CDR3 coding sequence is TGTGCCAGCAGCACCGGGACGAATAATGAAAAACTGTTTTTT.

This chain connects TRBV7-2 to TRBJ2-5; D remains ambiguous. V was pared by 5 bases and J by 5 bases, with 9 bases between. CDR1 SGHTA and CDR2 FQGNSA come from the germline V gene. The CDR3 extends over 12 amino acids. In DNA form, the CDR3 reads TGTGCCAGCAGCCCAACACGGGAGACCCAGTACTTC. Its protein product is CASSPTRETQYF.

This clone was recorded many times. The CDR3 DNA is TGTGCCAGCAGCGATCTCGGGACCGCCATGACAGATACGCAGTATTTT. As protein: CASSDLGTAMTDTQYF. The rearrangement links TRBV9 to TRBJ2-3; tentatively, D is TRBD1 or TRBD2 (5 bases each). Trimming took 3 bases from V and 3 from J, leaving 17 bases between them. Germline values: CDR1 SGDLS, CDR2 YYNGEE. The CDR3 consists of 16 residues.

This chain connects TRBV28 to TRBJ1-2; D gene unclear. Germline V gene lookup returns CDR1 MDHEN and CDR2 SYDVKM. The germline V and J ends were trimmed by 8 bases and 7 bases, with 11 bases remaining between them. This CDR3 is built from 11 residues. The CDR3 spells CASARGFGYTF. DNA for the CDR3: TGTGCCAGCGCTCGTGGATTTGGCTACACCTTC.